This TCR beta chain was observed in a study of technical replicates of blood from a few donors (dated by TCRdb to 2016 to 2017). To note about this clone: Its antigen target is currently unknown. No qualities accompany the bases; no much larger clone lies one base away.

Receptor libraries were prepared by the immunoSEQ multiplex PCR assay. What TCRdb holds here is the immuneACCESS table cut down to in-frame rearrangements. Part of the clones is not present; checked against another copy, under half of the missing clones reflect an unresolved V gene, and the others are unexplained. Across this sample there are approximately 81,000 clones, with roughly four fifths seen only once. The ten most abundant clones make up 3.5% to 4% of the sample. V and J are trimmed by 6 bases and 2 bases, and the gene matches miss 7 bases of the junction. Taken from the germline V gene (reference sequence), the CDR1 and CDR2 loops are SGHNT and YYREEE. From cysteine to phenylalanine, the CDR3 is 16 amino acids long. The kept DNA is CDR3 alone, 48 bases in frame from the first base.

This TCR was sampled from a human donor in good health. Some clones in this sample may be carry-over from other donors' samples. Sequenced: PBMCs. Recombination connected TRBV5-4 to TRBJ1-4, and 10 junction bases match TRBD1. The bases read TGTGCCAGCAAGTCAGGGACAGGGGACACTAATGAAAAACTGTTTTTT. This encodes CASKSGTGDTNEKLFF.